These T cell receptor beta chains were read from a single sample in a study of Ad26.COV2.S vaccination and SARS-CoV-2 variants. Measured with immunoSEQ multiplex PCR; TCRdb has only the in-frame clones, and not every one. This table holds nearly 400,000 clones, approximately 89% found once. The sequenced sample was peripheral blood, obtained in a trial of Ad26.COV2.S vaccine versus placebo. Source of these receptors: a person aged 18-65 years who received the Ad26.COV2.S COVID-19 vaccine or a placebo. CDR3s include the opening cysteine and the closing phenylalanine or tryptophan. The D gene is left open where the match is weak. Not all rows give a size; the values are once, few, many and, for expanded clones, a class.

size | J | D | V | CDR3 | DNA
- | TRBJ2-5 | - | TRBV9 | CASSVGRQETQYF | TGTGCCAGCAGCGTAGGCAGGCAAGAGACCCAGTACTTC
- | TRBJ2-5 | - | TRBV7-6 | CASSSWAQETQYF | TGTGCCAGCAGCTCCTGGGCCCAAGAGACCCAGTACTTC
- | TRBJ2-2 | - | TRBV5-6 | CASSLSGPGELFF | TGTGCCAGCAGCTTGTCGGGTCCCGGGGAGCTGTTTTTT
- | TRBJ1-1 | - | TRBV4-2 | CASSQDTYDKYTEAFF | TGTGCCAGCAGCCAAGATACCTACGACAAATACACTGAAGCTTTCTTT
- | TRBJ2-5 | TRBD1 | TRBV5-6 | CASSYLPTGEETQYF | TGTGCCAGCAGCTACCTCCCGACAGGGGAAGAGACCCAGTACTTC
- | TRBJ2-3 | TRBD2 | TRBV7-8 | CASSWVVGGSGSTDTQYF | TGTGCCAGCAGCTGGGTGGTTGGAGGTAGCGGGAGCACAGATACGCAGTATTTT
- | TRBJ1-4 | TRBD1 | TRBV11-2 | CASSLQGAGEKLFF | TGTGCCAGCAGCCTACAGGGGGCAGGAGAAAAACTGTTTTTT
- | TRBJ2-7 | - | TRBV15 | CATSAGGIGYEQYF | TGTGCCACCAGCGCCGGGGGCATCGGGTACGAGCAGTACTTC
- | TRBJ2-3 | - | TRBV29-1 | CSAKEETDTQYF | TGCAGCGCCAAGGAGGAGACAGATACGCAGTATTTT
- | TRBJ2-2 | - | TRBV5-4 | CASSLKRANTGELFF | TGTGCCAGCAGCTTGAAAAGGGCAAACACCGGGGAGCTGTTTTTT
- | TRBJ2-3 | TRBD1 | TRBV9 | CASSPRTGTSTDTQYF | TGTGCCAGCAGCCCGCGGACAGGGACTAGCACAGATACGCAGTATTTT
once | TRBJ2-3 | - | TRBV19 | CASSTGLFTDTQYF | TGTGCCAGTAGTACGGGACTTTTCACAGATACGCAGTATTTT
- | TRBJ2-7 | - | TRBV6-5 | CASTNLGEQYF | TGTGCCAGCACTAATTTAGGGGAGCAGTACTTC
- | TRBJ1-1 | - | TRBV5-4 | CASGTANTEAFF | TGTGCCAGCGGGACGGCGAACACTGAAGCTTTCTTT
once | TRBJ1-2 | TRBD1 | TRBV5-1 | CASSWTGTGYTF | TGCGCCAGCAGCTGGACAGGAACCGGCTACACCTTC
- | TRBJ1-1 | - | TRBV9 | CASNPSGNTEAFF | TGTGCCAGCAACCCCTCAGGTAACACTGAAGCTTTCTTT
- | TRBJ2-1 | TRBD1 | TRBV7-8 | CASSPRTGNNEQFF | TGTGCCAGCAGCCCCCGGACAGGGAACAATGAGCAGTTCTTC
- | TRBJ2-3 | TRBD2 | TRBV19 | CASGREADDTQYF | TGTGCCAGTGGGAGGGAGGCTGACGATACGCAGTATTTT
- | TRBJ2-6 | TRBD1 | TRBV6-2/TRBV6-3 | CASSYGQGGAGANVLTF | TGTGCCAGCAGTTACGGACAGGGCGGGGCTGGGGCCAACGTCCTGACTTTC
- | TRBJ2-3 | TRBD2 | TRBV7-6 | CASSLGGLASDTQYF | TGTGCCAGCAGCTTAGGAGGACTAGCCTCAGATACGCAGTATTTT
- | TRBJ2-7 | - | TRBV5-4 | CASSWGGGGLGEQYF | TGTGCCAGCAGCTGGGGCGGAGGGGGACTGGGCGAGCAGTACTTC
- | TRBJ2-3 | - | TRBV2 | CASRSAATDTQYF | TGTGCCAGCAGGTCAGCGGCCACAGATACGCAGTATTTT
- | TRBJ2-7 | TRBD2 | TRBV6-5 | CAGGVSTYEQYF | TGTGCCGGGGGGGTTAGTACCTACGAGCAGTACTTC
- | TRBJ2-1 | TRBD1 | TRBV28 | CASSSPYYRGRGNEQFF | TGTGCCAGCAGTTCGCCCTACTACAGGGGGCGCGGGAATGAGCAGTTCTTC
- | TRBJ1-1 | - | TRBV27 | CATLGENTEAFF | TGTGCCACCCTAGGCGAGAACACTGAAGCTTTCTTT
- | TRBJ2-3 | - | TRBV15 | CATSREAQGSTDTQYF | TGTGCCACCAGCAGAGAAGCACAGGGTAGCACAGATACGCAGTATTTT
- | TRBJ2-1 | TRBD1 | TRBV29-1 | CSVERTGASNSYNEQFF | TGCAGCGTTGAAAGGACAGGGGCTTCGAACTCCTACAATGAGCAGTTCTTC
- | TRBJ2-7 | TRBD2 | TRBV4-1 | CASSQDEERERGSEQYF | TGCGCCAGCAGCCAAGATGAGGAGCGGGAGAGGGGGAGCGAGCAGTACTTC
once | TRBJ1-4 | - | TRBV7-9 | CASSPGAPNEKLFF | TGTGCCAGCAGCCCAGGGGCGCCTAATGAAAAACTGTTTTTT
few | TRBJ2-1 | TRBD1 | TRBV4-3 | CASSQDPPGGASSYNEQFF | TGCGCCAGCAGCCAAGACCCCCCAGGGGGCGCGAGCTCCTACAATGAGCAGTTCTTC
few | TRBJ1-3 | - | TRBV27 | CASSLNGVSGNTIYF | TGTGCCAGCAGTTTAAACGGGGTATCCGGAAACACCATATATTTT
- | TRBJ1-1 | - | TRBV28 | CASRDSGTVNTEAFF | TGTGCCAGCAGAGACTCCGGGACGGTGAACACTGAAGCTTTCTTT
- | TRBJ1-1 | TRBD1 | TRBV15 | CATSDREMNTEAFF | TGTGCCACCAGCGACAGGGAGATGAACACTGAAGCTTTCTTT
- | TRBJ2-3 | TRBD2 | TRBV5-1 | CASSSSGRTSTDTQYF | TGCGCCAGCAGCTCTAGCGGGAGGACTAGCACAGATACGCAGTATTTT
once | TRBJ2-5 | - | TRBV7-9 | CASSLSSATQYF | TGTGCCAGCAGCTTAAGCTCGGCGACCCAGTACTTC
- | TRBJ2-1 | - | TRBV9 | CASSIQASISYNEQFF | TGTGCCAGCAGCATCCAAGCGTCCATCTCCTACAATGAGCAGTTCTTC
- | TRBJ2-3 | TRBD2 | TRBV10-3 | CAISVEPAGMTDTQYF | TGTGCCATCAGTGTTGAACCAGCGGGAATGACAGATACGCAGTATTTT
- | TRBJ1-2 | - | TRBV7-9 | CASSFLLGTLRGINYGYTF | TGTGCCAGCAGCTTCCTTCTGGGTACGCTTCGGGGGATTAACTATGGCTACACCTTC
- | TRBJ2-7 | TRBD2 | TRBV7-3 | CASSTGTSGQQYF | TGTGCCAGCAGCACTGGGACTAGCGGCCAGCAGTACTTC
- | TRBJ2-1 | - | TRBV27 | CASSFRLAVYNEQFF | TGTGCCAGCAGTTTCCGTTTAGCGGTATACAATGAGCAGTTCTTC
- | TRBJ2-7 | TRBD2 | TRBV28 | CASSFVLVWREGRSSYEQYF | TGTGCCAGCAGTTTTGTATTAGTATGGCGGGAGGGCCGAAGCTCCTACGAGCAGTACTTC
- | TRBJ2-3 | TRBD1 | TRBV13 | CASSQGQGVGDTQYF | TGTGCCAGCAGCCAGGGACAGGGGGTGGGTGATACGCAGTATTTT
- | TRBJ2-7 | TRBD2 | TRBV10-3 | CAISESSGSSYEQYF | TGTGCCATCAGTGAGTCAAGCGGGAGCTCCTACGAGCAGTACTTC
once | TRBJ1-4 | TRBD1 | TRBV14 | CASSPGGSQLFF | TGTGCCAGCAGCCCAGGGGGGAGTCAGCTGTTTTTT
- | TRBJ1-4 | TRBD1 | TRBV19 | CASSKVTGYTNEKLFF | TGTGCCAGTAGTAAAGTGACAGGGTATACTAATGAAAAACTGTTTTTT
- | TRBJ2-1 | TRBD1 | TRBV5-6 | CASSLDRGPYNEQFF | TGTGCCAGCAGCCTGGACAGGGGGCCGTACAATGAGCAGTTCTTC